The rows below give T cell receptor beta chains drawn from one sample of a study of blood T cell repertoires in COVID-19. Profiling relied on immunoSEQ multiplex PCR, and the TCRdb table lists in-frame clones only, not all of them. The sample consists of under 450,000 clones, under 85% of them appearing once. The sequencing input was PBMCs or T cells enriched from blood (not recorded which). Receptor source: a woman aged 45 to 65 who had recovered from COVID-19. Both conserved end residues are part of each CDR3. A D gene is named only where the DNA matches it firmly. Rows may omit the clone size; those that give it use once, few, many or a size class.

>NA|TRBV27|NA|TRBJ1-5
TGTGCCAGCAGTCGGGAAGGGGGGGCCGAGATCCAGCCCCAGCATTTT
CASSREGGAEIQPQHF
>few|TRBV15|NA|TRBJ1-5
TGTGCCACCAGCATAGGGGGTAGTGCCGATCGGGGTGGCAATCAGCCCCAGCATTTT
CATSIGGSADRGGNQPQHF
>few|TRBV7-3|NA|TRBJ1-2
TGTGCCAGCAGCATTACCCAGGGGAATGGCTACACCTTC
CASSITQGNGYTF
>NA|TRBV4-1|NA|TRBJ1-1
TGCGCCAGCAGCCTCGGTGACAGTCAAGGGGACACTGAAGCTTTCTTT
CASSLGDSQGDTEAFF
>NA|TRBV5-6|TRBD1|TRBJ1-4
TGTGCCAGCACACGACAGGGGCTACAGGAAAAACTGTTTTTT
CASTRQGLQEKLFF
>NA|TRBV4-2|NA|TRBJ2-2
TGTGCCAGCAGCCCTGCAGGGGTCTCCGGGGAGCTGTTTTTT
CASSPAGVSGELFF
>NA|TRBV9|NA|TRBJ1-2
TGTGCCAGCAGCACCACAGGGCCCTATGGCTACACCTTC
CASSTTGPYGYTF
>few|TRBV25-1|TRBD2|TRBJ2-7
TGTGCCAGCAGAGCGACTAGCGGGAGAGAGTACTTC
CASRATSGREYF
>NA|TRBV4-3|NA|TRBJ2-1
TGCGCCAGCAGCCAAGATTCGGGGCGGGGCCTCTCCTACAATGAGCAGTTCTTC
CASSQDSGRGLSYNEQFF
>NA|TRBV7-2|TRBD1|TRBJ1-5
TGTGCCAGCAGCTTAGTTCCGGGACAGGGGAGCTTTTCTCAGCCCCAGCATTTT
CASSLVPGQGSFSQPQHF